The sequence of this T cell receptor (beta chain) was determined in a study of T-cell memory formation after mild COVID-19. Whole-study findings and limits: Clones shrinking between day 15 and 85 showed a balanced CD4/CD8 split, and those that grew later tilted toward CD4+. The study detected some responding clones in pre-infection memory, suggesting cross-reactive memory joined.

TCRdb itself ran the 5' RACE reads through MiXCR, one entry per CDR3 protein. The sample contains roughly 200,000 distinct CDR3 sequences, more than 15% of which appear only once. As regards this clonotype: Its antigen is still unknown.

V was pared by 0 bases and J by 0 bases, with 10 bases between. Germline CDR1 and CDR2: SGHRS and YFSETQ. The CDR3 contains 16 residues. Sequencing input: PBMCs or a T cell subset sorted from them (not recorded which). This receptor was taken from an adult woman who had mild COVID-19 (a few samples of this study predate the infection). Cell type and time point are not known. The gene calls are TRBV5-1 and TRBJ2-1; TRBD2 is a possible D gene (5 bases). DNA for the CDR3: TGCGCCAGCAGCTTGGGAGGGTCTATCTCCTACAATGAGCAGTTCTTC. Its protein is CASSLGGSISYNEQFF. The full variable domain, rest sourced from reference TRBV5-1 and TRBJ2-1, is KAGVTQTPRYLIKTRGQQVTLSCSPISGHRSVSWYQQTPGQGLQFLFEYFSETQRNKGNFPGRFSGRQFSNSRSEMNVSTLELGDSALYLCASSLGGSISYNEQFFGPGTRLTVL.